One and the same sample provided the 10 T cell receptor beta chains below, sequenced in a study of T cell repertoires in cytomegalovirus infection (dated by TCRdb to about 2019). The sequencing machine was an Illumina HiSeq 1500. Clones were called with MiXCR by TCRdb after fastp trimmed the public reads at Q25, and only in-frame beta chains were retained. Every distinct CDR3 protein forms one entry, paired with its most common genes and DNA. Within this sample are about 300,000 distinct CDR3 sequences, with approximately 10% of them counted one time only. The leading ten clones occupy less than 3% of the sample. The sequenced material came from PBMCs. Receptors originate from a human donor in good health (CMV status not recorded). Some clones in this sample may be carry-over from other donors' samples.

The chain joins TRBV15 to TRBJ1-3; D uncertain. Germline V CDR1 and CDR2: LNHNV, YYDKDF (reference sequence). The CDR3 contains 15 residues. V shed 0 bases and J shed 0 bases, with 6 bases lying between them. The CDR3 loop reads CATSRDDFSGNTIYF. CDR3 bases: TGTGCCACCAGCAGAGACGACTTCTCTGGAAACACCATATATTTT.

This clonotype has a count of ten or more. This rearrangement joins TRBV2 to TRBJ1-2; the match to TRBD1 covers 7 bases. The length of the CDR3 is 15 residues. V shed 7 bases and J 4 bases; nucleotides not matched to a gene: 12. Germline CDR1 and CDR2: SNHLY and FYNNEI. CDR3 DNA sequence: TGTGCCAGCAAGCCTGGACAGGTGGCTGTCTATGGCTACACCTTC. Translated: CASKPGQVAVYGYTF.

This chain links TRBV20-1 with TRBJ1-4; no reliable D call. The CDR3 runs 15 residues. V was shortened by 0 bases and J by 5 bases, with 13 bases between the two germline ends. CDR1 and CDR2 from the germline V gene are DFQATT and SNEGSKA (reference sequence). Written as DNA, the CDR3 is TGCAGTGCTAGAGAAGGGTCTATTCAGAATGAAAAACTGTTTTTT. Its protein product is CSAREGSIQNEKLFF.

The table lists this clonotype with many counts. The rearrangement uses TRBV7-2 and TRBJ1-2; 10 nucleotides align to TRBD1. This CDR3 has 14 residues. V lost 4 bases and J lost 4; bases outside the gene matches: 3. The germline gives CDR1 SGHTA, CDR2 FQGNSA. As DNA, the CDR3 is TGTGCCAGCAGCTGGGACAGGGGATTCTATGGCTACACCTTC. It translates to CASSWDRGFYGYTF.

This sequence joins TRBV19 and TRBJ2-1; D is unresolved. The CDR3 runs to 14 residues. Germline values: CDR1 LNHDA, CDR2 SQIVND (reference sequence). V lost 0 bases and J 9 bases, leaving 12 bases between the germline ends. The CDR3 is CASSIDARTGEQFF. The CDR3, as DNA: TGTGCCAGTAGTATAGACGCGAGGACGGGTGAGCAGTTCTTC.

A few counts support this clonotype. The rearrangement links TRBV2 to TRBJ2-2; 7 nucleotides match TRBD1. This CDR3 comprises 14 residues. Germline assignment: CDR1 SNHLY and CDR2 FYNNEI. Unmatched junction bases numbered 6, after V lost 8 bases and J lost 3 bases. The CDR3, as DNA: TGTGCCAGCGGAAATAGGGGGCACACCGGGGAGCTGTTTTTT. Translating it yields CASGNRGHTGELFF.

This clonotype was detected a few times. The CDR3 spells CASSPRSTRKTQYF. The CDR3 nucleotides are TGTGCCAGCAGCCCGAGGTCAACGAGGAAGACCCAGTACTTC. The V and J genes are TRBV6-5 and TRBJ2-5, with D uncertain. CDR1 MNHEY and CDR2 SVGAGI come from the germline V gene. The CDR3 is made up of 14 amino acids. V was trimmed by 6 bases and J by 6 bases, leaving 17 bases between them.

The chain employs TRBV24-1 and TRBJ2-1, with D perhaps matching TRBD2 (6 bases). Germline CDR1 KGHDR, CDR2 SFDVKD. V was cut by 4 bases and J by 0 bases, with 9 bases left in between. The CDR3 covers 15 residues. The CDR3 region is CATSEAGSSYNEQFF. DNA of the CDR3: TGTGCCACCAGTGAGGCGGGAAGCTCCTACAATGAGCAGTTCTTC.

The rearrangement joins TRBV2 to TRBJ1-1; D may be TRBD1 (6 bases). The germline V and J ends were trimmed by 5 bases and 4 bases, with 14 bases remaining between them. The CDR3 is made up of 14 amino acids. From germline, CDR1 is SNHLY and CDR2 FYNNEI. Here the CDR3 reads CASSRGGGFTEAFF. The CDR3 nucleotides read TGTGCCAGCAGTCGAGGAGGGGGATTCACTGAAGCTTTCTTT.

This clonotype was detected many times. The chain joins TRBV14 to TRBJ2-7; D could derive from TRBD1 or TRBD2 (6 bases each). This CDR3 is 15 amino acids long. Germline CDR1 is SGHDN and CDR2 is FVKESK. Trimming stripped 2 bases from V and 5 bases from J, with 16 bases between. The CDR3 nucleotides read TGTGCCAGCAGCCAAAGAGGGGGGCGGTTTGACGAGCAGTACGTC. Amino acids: CASSQRGGRFDEQYV.